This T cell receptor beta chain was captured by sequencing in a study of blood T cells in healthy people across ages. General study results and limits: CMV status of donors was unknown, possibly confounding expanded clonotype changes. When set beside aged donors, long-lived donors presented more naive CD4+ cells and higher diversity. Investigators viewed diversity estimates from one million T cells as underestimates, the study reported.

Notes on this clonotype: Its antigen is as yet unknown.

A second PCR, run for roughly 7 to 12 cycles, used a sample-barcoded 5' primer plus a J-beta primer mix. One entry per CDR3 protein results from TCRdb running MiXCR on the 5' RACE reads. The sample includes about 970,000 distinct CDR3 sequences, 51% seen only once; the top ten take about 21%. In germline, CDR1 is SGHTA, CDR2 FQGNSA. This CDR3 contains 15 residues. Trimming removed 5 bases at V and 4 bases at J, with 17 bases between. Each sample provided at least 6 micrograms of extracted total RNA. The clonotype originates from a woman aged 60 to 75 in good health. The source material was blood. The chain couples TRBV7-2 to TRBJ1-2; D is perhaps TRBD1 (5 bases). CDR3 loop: CASSQGGAVGYGYTF. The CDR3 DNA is TGTGCCAGCAGCCAAGGAGGGGCCGTGGGCTATGGCTACACCTTC.